This T cell receptor (beta chain) originates from a study of lymphopenia after photon versus proton radiotherapy (dated by TCRdb to between 2017 and 2020). As for the study more broadly: The study compared the immunological effects of photon versus proton radiation therapy in patients with gastrointestinal tumors who developed high-grade lymphopenia. The goal of the study was to describe how the two radiation modalities differ in their effects on the immune system. The cohort comprised roughly 20 patients with gastrointestinal tumors who received either photon or proton therapy and then developed lymphopenia.

Concerning this clone itself: Its antigen is not yet known. Nothing much larger sits one base from this clone, and base qualities are not available.

Findings and caveats that apply to the study as a whole: Among patients across the cohort who died, overall survival time showed an inverse correlation with a larger post-nadir drop in TCR diversity. The survival association was assessed only in patients who died, and better survival with proton therapy was presented by the authors as a possibility rather than a demonstrated result. Relative stability during treatment was observed in proton-treated patients, whereas loss of naive T cells and TCR diversity and gain of effector/memory populations were observed in photon-treated patients. After the lymphocyte count nadir, oligoclonal expansion, especially of CD8+ Temra cells, was observed in photon-treated repertoires, and the drop in diversity was driven by this expansion.

Library creation used the immunoSEQ multiplex PCR assay. T cell repertoires were profiled with deep sequencing of rearranged TCR beta loci together with multiparametric flow cytometry. TCRdb re-hosts the immuneACCESS table, in-frame sequences only. Its copies lack some clones; in the studies checked, an unresolved V gene accounts for under half of them, and the cause for the rest is not known. Across this sample there are about 49,000 clones, with approximately 82% seen only once. Over 25% of the sample is held by the ten biggest clonotypes. From the germline V gene, CDR1 is MNHEY and CDR2 is SVGAGI. Germline trimming: 6 bases from V, 3 bases from J; junction bases outside gene matches: 8. The CDR3, from cysteine to phenylalanine, totals 14 residues. Only the CDR3 DNA is retained, 42 bases long and in frame from the first base.

This receptor was taken from a man aged 50-60 years with gastric cancer. The receptor chain draws on TRBV6-5 and TRBJ2-7; 7 junctional bases match TRBD1. This specimen consisted of peripheral blood, obtained from a patient treated with photon-based radiotherapy. The DNA is as follows: TGTGCCAGCAGGTGGAGACAGGGTATCTACGAGCAGTACTTC. It encodes CASRWRQGIYEQYF.